This TCR beta chain stems from a study of blood T cells in healthy people across ages (dated by TCRdb to the mid-2010s). For the study in its entirety: Template switching captured roughly one uniquely barcoded TCR beta cDNA molecule per two T cells in model experiments. The study measured age-related changes in TCR beta repertoire diversity using deep sequencing normalized with unique cDNA molecular identifiers. To avoid experimental bias, donors of different ages were spread randomly across the sequencing lanes. Donors were grouped into four age groups: young (average approximately 16 years), middle-aged (39), aged (about 60) and long-lived (82). The study analyzed two additional independent replicas of 1 million unique cDNA reads from the same blood draw for two donors, one aged 18 to 29 and one aged 80 or older. Study-wide findings and limitations: The CMV infection status of donors was not known, potentially confounding age-related changes in expanded clonotypes. As age increased, observed TCR beta diversity per million T cells dropped in a roughly linear way, and a significant reduction was already evident by age 40. Because profiling used bulk unsorted PBMCs, naive and antigen-experienced compartments could not be compared conclusively. Compared with the aged group, the long-lived group had more naive CD4+ T cells, fewer expanded clones and increased TCR diversity, suggesting age selection. There was a strong correlation between observed TCR beta diversity and the percentage of naive T cells measured by flow cytometry. Estimates of total diversity from one million sequenced T cells were regarded as lower bounds and underestimates.

Libraries were prepared through 5' RACE. These reads were obtained on an Illumina HiSeq 2500. A second PCR of 7 to 11 cycles was performed with a sample-barcoded 5' primer and a J-beta primer mix. A unique molecular identifier was introduced onto each TCR beta cDNA molecule by a template-switch 5' adaptor carrying 12 random nucleotides. Each sample yielded at least 2.5 million CDR3-containing paired-end reads. The Mint cDNA synthesis kit, primed by a TRBC-specific oligonucleotide, was used to synthesize first-strand cDNA from all RNA. Following uracil-DNA glycosylase treatment, a first 18-cycle PCR with universal primers M1SS and BC2_uni_R was performed on all cDNA. For the original study's pipeline: Normalization of each sample was performed by random selection of 1 million high-quality reads, each carrying a distinct molecular identifier. Instead of being binned into consensus sequences, reads that shared molecular identifiers were thrown out. MiTCR, with a Q25 quality threshold and the strictest error-elimination algorithm, was used for CDR3 identification, clonotype clustering and error correction. A nonparametric unseen species model with Euler transformation was used to estimate lower-bound total TCR beta diversity. TCRdb reanalyzed the raw reads on its own, using fastp at Q25 for trimming and MiXCR for clone calling, and kept in-frame beta chains. Entries that share a CDR3 protein sequence are merged under the most common genes and DNA. The V and J calls were determined by TCRdb, not by the authors. The sample records about 1.7 million distinct CDR3 sequences, roughly 27% of which are singletons. The ten biggest clones cover 7.7% of the sample.

The 39 donors, aged roughly 6 to 95 years, were systemically healthy Caucasian individuals from Russia. Each donor gave ten milliliters of peripheral blood, collected into EDTA-treated Vacutainer tubes. Ficoll-Paque density-gradient centrifugation was used to isolate PBMCs, with at least 6.5 million per sample. Total RNA, at least 6 micrograms per sample, was extracted from PBMCs with Trizol reagent. The percentages of naive CD45RAhigh/CD27high T cells were determined by flow cytometry on a PBMC aliquot from every donor. As concerns this clonotype: Its antigen is currently not known. Germline and junction disagree at one end, which may indicate a read error.

From the cysteine through the phenylalanine, the CDR3 covers 12 amino acids. Only the CDR3 region is kept as DNA, spanning 36 bases read in frame from base 1. The germline V gene sets CDR1 to SGHRS and CDR2 to YFSETQ. This sequence originates from a woman in her 30s in good health. The chain is assembled from TRBV5-1 and TRBJ2-2; no D gene can be assigned with confidence. Sequenced input: blood. The DNA reads as follows: TGCGCCAGCGGCTTTGACACCGGGGAGCTGTTTTTT. This sequence encodes CASGFDTGELFF.